These 28 T cell receptor beta chains were all obtained from the same sample, sequenced in a study of CD8 T cells in ankylosing spondylitis. TCRdb reprocessed the 5' RACE reads via MiXCR and lists one record per CDR3 protein. This table has under 850,000 distinct CDR3 sequences, 15% to 20% appearing once. Findings of the study overall: A motif in TCR beta, a set of under 10 highly homologous variants, appeared characteristic of ankylosing spondylitis blood.

Antigen specificity for these receptors is unknown. The sample consisted of blood, either unsorted or a sorted T cell fraction (not recorded which). These receptors were taken from a male donor with ankylosing spondylitis.

This clonotype showed up just a few times. This chain links TRBV13 with TRBJ2-7; D gene unclear. CDR1 and CDR2 from the germline V gene are PRHDT and FYEKMQ (reference sequence). The CDR3 is 13 amino acids. Trimming removed 0 bases at V and 4 bases at J, with 7 bases between. CDR3 amino acids: CASSLGIGYEQYF. The DNA for the CDR3 is TGTGCCAGCAGCTTAGGCATAGGGTACGAGCAGTACTTC. The whole variable domain, filled in from reference TRBV13 and TRBJ2-7, reads AAGVIQSPRHLIKEKRETATLKCYPIPRHDTVYWYQQGPGQDPQFLISFYEKMQSDKGSIPDRFSAQQFSDYHSELNMSSLELGDSALYFCASSLGIGYEQYFGPGTRLTVT.

This clonotype was seen a few times. J is TRBJ2-2 and V is TRBV7-3; D is uncertain. The V gene lost 0 bases and the J gene lost 4 bases, with 9 bases spanning the gap. The CDR3 is made up of 15 amino acids. From germline, CDR1 is SGHTA and CDR2 FQGTGA. The CDR3 sequence: CASSLTAKGTGELFF. CDR3 sequence (DNA): TGTGCCAGCAGCTTAACGGCGAAAGGCACCGGGGAGCTGTTTTTT.

The gene calls are TRBV3-1 and TRBJ1-6; D gene ambiguous. Trimming took off 0 bases at V and 6 bases at J, with 6 bases between the two ends. This CDR3 region has 14 residues. Germline CDR1 and CDR2: LGHDT and YNNKEL (reference sequence). This CDR3 reads CASSQDAGNSPLHF. CDR3 bases: TGTGCCAGCAGCCAAGATGCCGGTAATTCACCCCTCCACTTT. Combining the CDR3 with reference TRBV3-1 and TRBJ1-6 gives the whole variable domain DTAVSQTPKYLVTQMGNDKSIKCEQNLGHDTMYWYKQDSKKFLKIMFSYNNKELIINETVPNRFSPKSPDKAHLNLHINSLELGDSAVYFCASSQDAGNSPLHFGNGTRLTVT.

This clonotype has a handful of counts. The chain joins TRBV15 to TRBJ2-1, with D perhaps TRBD2 (5 bases). V gave up 2 bases and J gave up 8 bases, with 22 bases separating them. The CDR3 consists of 17 residues. The germline gives CDR1 LNHNV, CDR2 YYDKDF (reference sequence). For the CDR3, the DNA is TGTGCCACCAGCAGACGATCGAGGCGGGCAGTACCGGATGAGCAGTTCTTC. This translates into CATSRRSRRAVPDEQFF.

The chain uses TRBV20-1 and TRBJ2-7; TRBD2 aligns across 7 bases. The CDR3 consists of 18 residues. CDR1 is DFQATT, CDR2 SNEGSKA, per germline (reference sequence). V shed 0 bases and J 3 bases; nucleotides not matched to a gene: 17. CDR3: CSARDPGLGGSGIYEQYF. CDR3 coding DNA: TGCAGTGCTAGAGACCCCGGCTTAGGAGGGAGCGGGATCTACGAGCAGTACTTC.

V usage is TRBV20-1 and J usage is TRBJ1-1; no clear D. With 0 bases removed from V and 3 bases from J, the gap between germline ends came to 11 bases. CDR3 length: 14 residues. Germline V gene lookup returns CDR1 DFQATT and CDR2 SNEGSKA (reference sequence). DNA for the CDR3: TGCAGTGCTAGAGATTTGGCAGAGGACACTGAAGCTTTCTTT. Protein sequence: CSARDLAEDTEAFF.

The V and J genes are TRBV4-1 and TRBJ2-1, with 7 bases that match TRBD2. The CDR3 spans 16 residues. V trimming: 5 bases; J trimming: 8 bases; junction bases outside the gene matches: 15. Germline-derived CDR1 and CDR2 are MGHRA and YSYEKL. DNA of the CDR3: TGCGCCAGCAGCTACCGACTAGCAAACATTATGGATGAGCAGTTCTTC. It translates to CASSYRLANIMDEQFF.

There are a few counts of this clonotype. The chain links TRBV7-2 to TRBJ1-2; D is undetermined. The ends were cut back, 6 bases at V and 4 bases at J, with 12 bases in the middle. The CDR3 consists of 13 residues. Germline CDR1 SGHTA, CDR2 FQGNSA. DNA of the CDR3: TGTGCCAGCAGGGACCGGGCCACCTATGGCTACACCTTC. It is translated as CASRDRATYGYTF.

The chain is built from TRBV12-5 and TRBJ2-2; 8 bases fit TRBD1. The length of the CDR3 is 14 residues. The V gene's germline CDR1 is LGHNT and CDR2 FRNRAP. With 6 bases clipped from V and 7 bases from J, the junction kept 7 bases outside the gene matches. CDR3 bases: TGTGCTAGTGGCACAGGACAGGGCGGCGGGGAGCTGTTTTTT. Encoded protein: CASGTGQGGGELFF.

This sequence joins TRBV4-1 and TRBJ1-5; a possible D gene is TRBD1 (6 bases). V lost 3 bases and J 7 bases, leaving 13 bases between the germline ends. The CDR3 covers 14 residues. Germline V gene data show CDR1 as MGHRA and CDR2 as YSYEKL. The CDR3: CASSHGEQGQPQHF. CDR3 DNA sequence: TGCGCCAGCAGCCACGGGGAGCAGGGGCAGCCCCAGCATTTT.

The V gene is TRBV27, the J gene TRBJ2-1, with 11 bases identical to TRBD2. This CDR3 region has 15 residues. Losses at the gene ends were 6 bases for V and 4 bases for J; bases not matched to a gene: 5. In germline, CDR1 is MNHEY, CDR2 SMNVEV (reference sequence). The CDR3 sequence is CASRPTSGAYNEQFF. The CDR3 nucleotides read TGTGCCAGCAGACCGACTAGCGGGGCATACAATGAGCAGTTCTTC.

This clonotype showed up just a few times. The chain recombines TRBV7-8 with TRBJ2-7; 7 nucleotides match TRBD1. V lost 1 base and J lost 2; bases outside the gene matches: 5. From germline, CDR1 is SGHVS and CDR2 FQNEAQ. The CDR3 has 15 amino acids. The CDR3 DNA sequence: TGTGCCAGCAGCTTAGGTTGGACAGGCACCTACGAGCAGTACTTC. This gives the protein CASSLGWTGTYEQYF. The full variable domain, with the rest looked up from reference TRBV7-8 and TRBJ2-7, is GAGVSQSPRYKVAKRGQDVALRCDPISGHVSLFWYQQALGQGPEFLTYFQNEAQLDKSGLPSDRFFAERPEGSVSTLKIQRTQQEDSAVYLCASSLGWTGTYEQYFGPGTRLTVT.

Only a few counts were recorded for this clonotype. This chain links TRBV9 with TRBJ2-1; 9 bases are shared with TRBD2. Germline CDR1 and CDR2: SGDLS and YYNGEE. There are 14 residues in the CDR3. The trim removed 3 bases at V and 6 bases at J, leaving 4 bases unmatched. The CDR3: CASSGRLAVNEQFF. DNA for the CDR3: TGTGCCAGCAGCGGCAGACTAGCGGTCAATGAGCAGTTCTTC.

This clonotype was counted ten times or more. The CDR3 is CASSLDPGSEQYF. The CDR3 DNA follows: TGTGCCAGCAGCCTCGACCCCGGAAGCGAGCAGTACTTC. This chain uses TRBV5-4 with TRBJ2-7; D remains unclear. V was shortened by 4 bases and J by 6 bases, with 14 bases between the two germline ends. The CDR3 totals 13 residues. The germline gives CDR1 SGHNT, CDR2 YYREEE (reference sequence). Variable domain in full (rest from reference TRBV5-4 and TRBJ2-7): ETGVTQSPTHLIKTRGQQVTLRCSSQSGHNTVSWYQQALGQGPQFIFQYYREEENGRGNFPPRFSGLQFPNYSSELNVNALELDDSALYLCASSLDPGSEQYFGPGTRLTVT.

This clonotype was counted only a few times. This chain joins TRBV12-3 or TRBV12-4 and TRBJ2-4; D may correspond to TRBD1 or TRBD2 (5 bases each). Trimming pared 11 bases from V and 2 bases from J, leaving 31 bases between. CDR3 length equals 19 residues. CDR3 DNA sequence: TGTGCCCGCAAGGAGTTCCTGGGGAGTTGGGGGAGTACCAAAAACATTCAGTACTTC. Its protein product is CARKEFLGSWGSTKNIQYF.

This clonotype has ten or more counts. The chain has TRBV12-3 or TRBV12-4 and TRBJ1-5; possibly TRBD1 for D (5 bases). The CDR3 totals 13 residues. V was pared by 6 bases and J by 3 bases, with 9 bases between. The CDR3 reads CASSPGLNQPQHF. CDR3 sequence (DNA): TGTGCCAGCAGCCCGGGACTCAATCAGCCCCAGCATTTT.

The chain couples TRBV7-9 to TRBJ1-4, with unresolved D. The CDR3 spans 14 residues. CDR1 SEHNR and CDR2 FQNEAQ come from the germline V gene (reference sequence). The V end lost 5 bases, the J end lost 5 bases, and 12 bases lay between the germline ends. DNA for the CDR3: TGTGCCAGCAGCAATTCGGACGGGAATGAAAAACTGTTTTTT. This encodes CASSNSDGNEKLFF.

This clonotype has only a few counts. The chain combines TRBV11-3 with TRBJ2-1; TRBD1 agrees at 10 bases. This CDR3 contains 16 residues. CDR1 and CDR2 (germline): SGHNT, YENEEA. V was pared by 2 bases and J by 7 bases, with 8 bases of the junction left unmatched. Here the CDR3 DNA reads TGTGCCAGCAGCTTACCGGGACAGGGGTTGGAGAATGAGCAGTTCTTC. Residues: CASSLPGQGLENEQFF. Together with reference TRBV11-3 and TRBJ2-1, the CDR3 gives the full variable domain: EAGVVQSPRYKIIEKKQPVAFWCNPISGHNTLYWYLQNLGQGPELLIRYENEEAVDDSQLPKDRFSAERLKGVDSTLKIQPAELGDSAVYLCASSLPGQGLENEQFFGPGTRLTVL.

The chain uses TRBV15 and TRBJ2-7; 8 nucleotides align to TRBD1. The CDR3 totals 16 residues. The germline gives CDR1 LNHNV, CDR2 YYDKDF (reference sequence). Losses at the gene ends were 4 bases for V and 7 bases for J; bases not matched to a gene: 15. CDR3 sequence (DNA): TGTGCCACCAGCACCGGGCCGGGGACAGGCCCTAGGGAGCAGTACTTC. Amino acids: CATSTGPGTGPREQYF.

The sample holds a few counts of this clonotype. This sequence joins TRBV29-1 and TRBJ1-2; TRBD1 aligns across 8 bases. Germline trimming cut 4 bases from V and 4 bases from J; bases unmatched to any gene: 17. Germline V gene lookup returns CDR1 SQVTM and CDR2 ANQGSEA. The CDR3 sequence is 17 residues long. The CDR3 DNA reads as TGCAGCGTTGTGGCGGACGGCGCAGGGGGCGCGGGCTATGGCTACACCTTC. Its protein product is CSVVADGAGGAGYGYTF. Looking up the rest from reference TRBV29-1 and TRBJ1-2 gives the full variable domain: SAVISQKPSRDICQRGTSLTIQCQVDSQVTMMFWYRQQPGQSLTLIATANQGSEATYESGFVIDKFPISRPNLTFSTLTVSNMSPEDSSIYLCSVVADGAGGAGYGYTFGSGTRLTVV.

This clonotype came up a few times. The chain combines TRBV28 with TRBJ1-6, with D tentatively TRBD1 (5 bases). This CDR3 is built from 18 residues. Trimming removed 3 bases at V and 4 bases at J, with 19 bases between. Germline assignment: CDR1 MDHEN and CDR2 SYDVKM. CDR3 nucleotides: TGTGCCAGCAGTTTTTCTCGCAGGGCGATAGGATATAATTCACCCCTCCACTTT. The encoded protein is CASSFSRRAIGYNSPLHF.

This clonotype came up a few times. This rearrangement joins TRBV5-1 to TRBJ2-3, with TRBD2 matching 11 bases. This CDR3 has 15 amino acids. Germline V gene sequence: CDR1 SGHRS, CDR2 YFSETQ. V gave up 5 bases and J gave up 2 bases; unmatched junction bases: 4. In DNA, the CDR3 is TGCGCCAGCAGTTGGGGACTAGCGGCCACAGATACGCAGTATTTT. It is translated as CASSWGLAATDTQYF. Together with reference TRBV5-1 and TRBJ2-3, the CDR3 gives the full variable domain: KAGVTQTPRYLIKTRGQQVTLSCSPISGHRSVSWYQQTPGQGLQFLFEYFSETQRNKGNFPGRFSGRQFSNSRSEMNVSTLELGDSALYLCASSWGLAATDTQYFGPGTRLTVL.

This clonotype came up a few times. The chain couples TRBV18 to TRBJ2-7; weak D call: TRBD2 (5 bases). Germline V gene lookup returns CDR1 KGHSH and CDR2 LQKENI. The CDR3 contains 16 residues. V was trimmed by 3 bases and J by 0 bases, leaving 15 bases between them. DNA of the CDR3: TGTGCCAGCTCACCGGACTCCCGGAGGACCTCCTACGAGCAGTACTTC. This gives the protein CASSPDSRRTSYEQYF. Full variable domain (rest looked up from reference TRBV18 and TRBJ2-7): NAGVMQNPRHLVRRRGQEARLRCSPMKGHSHVYWYRQLPEEGLKFMVYLQKENIIDESGMPKERFSAEFPKEGPSILRIQQVVRGDSAAYFCASSPDSRRTSYEQYFGPGTRLTVT.

This sequence joins TRBV30 and TRBJ2-7; TRBD2 agrees at 7 bases. The ends lost 2 bases at V and 0 bases at J; junction bases unmatched: 7. Germline assignment: CDR1 GTSNPN and CDR2 SVGIG (reference sequence). The CDR3 sequence is 15 residues long. CDR3 loop: CAWSWASGTSYEQYF. CDR3 sequence (DNA): TGTGCCTGGAGTTGGGCTAGCGGTACCTCCTACGAGCAGTACTTC.

The V and J genes are TRBV5-1 and TRBJ1-6; TRBD1 might be the D (5 bases). Germline-derived CDR1 and CDR2 are SGHRS and YFSETQ. CDR3 length: 14 residues. Trimming shortened V by 5 bases and J by 7 bases, and 13 bases separated the two germline ends. CDR3 sequence (DNA): TGCGCCAGCAGTGCGGGACGAGAGAATTCACCCCTCCACTTT. Its translation is CASSAGRENSPLHF.

V gene TRBV4-2 combines with J gene TRBJ2-2; D is possibly TRBD1 (5 bases). V was shortened by 0 bases and J by 2 bases, with 22 bases between the two germline ends. The CDR3 contains 20 residues. The V gene's germline CDR1 is LGHNA and CDR2 YNFKEQ. The CDR3 DNA sequence: TGTGCCAGCAGCCAAGATGCATCACCGACGCCTAGGGGAAACACCGGGGAGCTGTTTTTT. It translates to CASSQDASPTPRGNTGELFF.

The table lists this clonotype with a few counts. The chain uses TRBV20-1 and TRBJ2-2, with 8 bases aligning to TRBD2. CDR3 length equals 14 residues. CDR1 and CDR2 from the germline V gene are DFQATT and SNEGSKA (reference sequence). V was pared by 6 bases and J by 1 base, with 4 bases of the junction left unmatched. The CDR3 DNA is TGCAGTGCAGGGGGACTAGTGAACACCGGGGAGCTGTTTTTT. Translation gives CSAGGLVNTGELFF.

This clonotype is medium-sized (0.01 to 0.1%) in the sample. The chain is built from TRBV10-2 and TRBJ2-1, with a weak D call TRBD1 (6 bases). Between the trimmed V and J ends, which lost 3 bases and 4 bases, there was a span of 13 bases. This CDR3 is 15 amino acids long. The germline CDR1 and CDR2 sequences are WSHSY and SAAADI. DNA for the CDR3: TGCGCCAGCAGTGAAATGGGGGCACCATACAATGAGCAGTTCTTC. This encodes CASSEMGAPYNEQFF.